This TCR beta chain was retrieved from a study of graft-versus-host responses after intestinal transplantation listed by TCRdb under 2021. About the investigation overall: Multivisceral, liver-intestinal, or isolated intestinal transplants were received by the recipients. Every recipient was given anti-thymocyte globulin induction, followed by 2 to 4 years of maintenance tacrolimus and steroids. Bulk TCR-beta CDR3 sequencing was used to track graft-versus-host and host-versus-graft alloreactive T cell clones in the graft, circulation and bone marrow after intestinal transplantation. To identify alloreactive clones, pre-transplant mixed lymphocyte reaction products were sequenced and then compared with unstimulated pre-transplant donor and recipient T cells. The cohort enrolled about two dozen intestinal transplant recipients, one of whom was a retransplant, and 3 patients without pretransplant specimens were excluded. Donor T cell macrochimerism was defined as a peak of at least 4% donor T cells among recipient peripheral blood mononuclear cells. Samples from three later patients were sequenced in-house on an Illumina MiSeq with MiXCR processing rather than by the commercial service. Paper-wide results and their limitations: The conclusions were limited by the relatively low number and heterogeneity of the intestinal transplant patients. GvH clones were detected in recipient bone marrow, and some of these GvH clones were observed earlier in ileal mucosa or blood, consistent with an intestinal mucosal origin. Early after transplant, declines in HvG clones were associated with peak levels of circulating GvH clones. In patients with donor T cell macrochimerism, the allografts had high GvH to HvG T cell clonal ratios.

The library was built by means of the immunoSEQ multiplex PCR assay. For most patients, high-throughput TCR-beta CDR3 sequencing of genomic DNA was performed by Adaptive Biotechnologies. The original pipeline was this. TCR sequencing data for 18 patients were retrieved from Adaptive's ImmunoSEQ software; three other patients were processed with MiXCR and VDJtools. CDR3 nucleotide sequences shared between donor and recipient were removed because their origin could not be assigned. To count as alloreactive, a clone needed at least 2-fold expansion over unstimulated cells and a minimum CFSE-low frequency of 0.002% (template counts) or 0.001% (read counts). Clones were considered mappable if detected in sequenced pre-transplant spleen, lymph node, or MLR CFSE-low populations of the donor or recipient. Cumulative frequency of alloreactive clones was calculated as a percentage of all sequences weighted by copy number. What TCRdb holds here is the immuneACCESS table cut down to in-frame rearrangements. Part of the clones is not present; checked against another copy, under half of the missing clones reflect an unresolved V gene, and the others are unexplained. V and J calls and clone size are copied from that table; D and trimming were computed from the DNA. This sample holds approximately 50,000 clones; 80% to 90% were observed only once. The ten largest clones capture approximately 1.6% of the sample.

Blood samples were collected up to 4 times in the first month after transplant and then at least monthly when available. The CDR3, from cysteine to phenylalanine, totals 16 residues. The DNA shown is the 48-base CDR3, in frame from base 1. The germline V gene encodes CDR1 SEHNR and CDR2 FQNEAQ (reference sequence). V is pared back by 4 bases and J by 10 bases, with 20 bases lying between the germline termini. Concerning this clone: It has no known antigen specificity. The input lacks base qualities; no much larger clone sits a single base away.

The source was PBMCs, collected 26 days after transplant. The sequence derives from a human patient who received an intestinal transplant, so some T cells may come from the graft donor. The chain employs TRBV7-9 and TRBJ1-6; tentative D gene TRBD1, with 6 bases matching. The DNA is TGTGCCAGCAGCTCCCAAGTTGGGGGCCTAGGGTCACCCCTCCACTTT. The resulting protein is CASSSQVGGLGSPLHF.